A single sample is the source of the 20 T cell receptor beta chains below, sequenced in a study of OX40 agonist ivuxolimab in advanced cancers. Assay used: immunoSEQ multiplex PCR; TCRdb lists only in-frame clones, some missing. The data contain some 96,000 clones, approximately 90% of them singletons. The sample was CD4+ or CD8+ T cells sorted from blood, taken in a trial of the OX40 agonist ivuxolimab. Source of these receptors: an adult with an advanced solid tumor such as melanoma, head and neck, liver or kidney cancer.

Only one count was recorded for this clone. The chain has TRBV7-9 and TRBJ2-7; tentatively, D is TRBD1 (5 bases). Germline values: CDR1 SEHNR, CDR2 FQNEAQ (reference sequence). The CDR3 loop spans 14 amino acids. The germline V and J ends were trimmed by 5 bases and 3 bases, with 14 bases remaining between them. The CDR3 sequence is CASSQTAISYEQYF. The CDR3 DNA reads as TGTGCCAGCAGCCAGACAGCTATAAGCTACGAGCAGTACTTC.

The genes are TRBV9 and TRBJ2-3; D gene unclear. Deletions cut 0 bases from V and 6 bases from J, with 17 bases between. This CDR3 has 16 amino acids. Germline V CDR1 and CDR2: SGDLS, YYNGEE. Written as DNA, the CDR3 is TGTGCCAGCAGCGTAGGCCTAATCGATGTCGGGGATACGCAGTATTTT. Translation gives CASSVGLIDVGDTQYF.

V and J are TRBV5-4 and TRBJ2-7; D is unresolved. Germline V gene sequence: CDR1 SGHNT, CDR2 YYREEE (reference sequence). The V end lost 3 bases, the J end lost 5 bases, and 9 bases lay between the germline ends. The CDR3 is 12 amino acids. CDR3 loop: CASSSSWNEQYF. The CDR3 DNA is TGTGCCAGCAGCTCCTCCTGGAACGAGCAGTACTTC.

The V gene is TRBV27, the J gene TRBJ2-5; 7 bases map to TRBD2. The V and J ends lost 1 base and 0 bases, in that order; junction bases with no gene match: 5. Germline V gene lookup returns CDR1 MNHEY and CDR2 SMNVEV (reference sequence). This CDR3 has 16 amino acids. CDR3 in DNA: TGTGCCAGCAGTTTATTGCGGGGGACCTACCAAGAGACCCAGTACTTC. As protein: CASSLLRGTYQETQYF.

The CDR3 bases are TGCGCCAGCAGCTTATACCGAGGAAACACCATATATTTT. As protein: CASSLYRGNTIYF. The J gene is TRBJ1-3, the V gene TRBV5-1; D not resolved. V gave up 2 bases and J gave up 4 bases, with 7 bases separating them. This CDR3 comprises 13 residues. The germline gives CDR1 SGHRS, CDR2 YFSETQ. The full variable domain, with the rest looked up from reference TRBV5-1 and TRBJ1-3, is KAGVTQTPRYLIKTRGQQVTLSCSPISGHRSVSWYQQTPGQGLQFLFEYFSETQRNKGNFPGRFSGRQFSNSRSEMNVSTLELGDSALYLCASSLYRGNTIYFGEGSWLTVV.

The CDR3 DNA sequence: TGTGCCAGCAGTGGACAGGGGTACACCGGGGAGCTGTTTTTT. This encodes CASSGQGYTGELFF. The V gene is TRBV2, the J gene TRBJ2-2; 8 bases map to TRBD1. The germline V gene has CDR1 SNHLY and CDR2 FYNNEI. The CDR3 length is 14 residues. V was pared by 4 bases and J by 3 bases, with 1 base of the junction left unmatched. Filled out from reference TRBV2 and TRBJ2-2, the complete variable domain reads EPEVTQTPSHQVTQMGQEVILRCVPISNHLYFYWYRQILGQKVEFLVSFYNNEISEKSEIFDDQFSVERPDGSNFTLKIRSTKLEDSAMYFCASSGQGYTGELFFGEGSRLTVL.

This sequence joins TRBV27 and TRBJ2-5; TRBD2 matches 11 bases. V shed 7 bases and J 2 bases; nucleotides not matched to a gene: 12. The germline V gene has CDR1 MNHEY and CDR2 SMNVEV (reference sequence). This CDR3 spans 17 amino acids. The CDR3 DNA reads TGTGCCAGCAAAAATTGGGGGACTAGCGGAGAACAAGAGACCCAGTACTTC. Its translation: CASKNWGTSGEQETQYF.

V and J are TRBV20-1 and TRBJ1-5; unclear D gene. Germline V gene data show CDR1 as DFQATT and CDR2 as SNEGSKA (reference sequence). The CDR3 loop spans 11 amino acids. The V end lost 8 bases, the J end lost 7 bases, and 12 bases lay between the germline ends. CDR3 in DNA: TGCAGTCCCCAAGCTGGCCAGCCCCAGCATTTT. The encoded protein is CSPQAGQPQHF.

Here the CDR3 reads CASSLTTSGTGELFF. CDR3 in DNA: TGTGCCAGCAGCCTAACGACTAGCGGCACCGGGGAGCTGTTTTTT. This chain links TRBV27 with TRBJ2-2; 9 nucleotides match TRBD2. The V gene's germline CDR1 is MNHEY and CDR2 SMNVEV (reference sequence). Trimming at V came to 6 bases and at J to 4 bases, leaving 6 bases not matched to a gene. CDR3 size: 15 residues.

The chain employs TRBV4-2 and TRBJ2-1; 12 positions match TRBD2. The germline V gene has CDR1 LGHNA and CDR2 YNFKEQ. V lost 1 base and J lost 3; bases outside the gene matches: 7. The CDR3 is 18 amino acids. The CDR3 reads CASSQVGLAGPNYNEQFF. CDR3 nucleotide sequence: TGTGCCAGCAGCCAAGTCGGACTAGCGGGGCCGAACTACAATGAGCAGTTCTTC.

The chain employs TRBV30 and TRBJ1-1; no clear D. CDR3 size: 15 residues. Looked up from germline, CDR1 is GTSNPN and CDR2 is SVGIG (reference sequence). V was pared by 3 bases and J by 0 bases, with 14 bases between. CDR3 region: CAWRGPGRLNTEAFF. In nucleotides, the CDR3 is TGTGCCTGGAGGGGCCCGGGAAGATTGAACACTGAAGCTTTCTTT.

The gene calls are TRBV13 and TRBJ1-5, with D maybe TRBD1 (5 bases). Germline-derived CDR1 and CDR2 are PRHDT and FYEKMQ (reference sequence). CDR3 length: 15 residues. V dropped 3 bases and J dropped 2 bases, with 11 bases sitting between them. CDR3 DNA: TGTGCCAGCAGCTTGGATCAGGGCCGCAATCAGCCCCAGCATTTT. As protein: CASSLDQGRNQPQHF.

This chain links TRBV6-1 with TRBJ1-2; possibly TRBD1 for D (6 bases). The CDR3 covers 12 residues. The V end lost 5 bases, the J end lost 8 bases, and 12 bases lay between the germline ends. Germline CDR1 is MNHNS and CDR2 is SASEGT. This chain's CDR3 is CASSSQGYGYTF. The CDR3 nucleotides are TGTGCCAGCAGTAGTCAGGGGTACGGCTACACCTTC.

J is TRBJ1-1 and V is TRBV6-1; TRBD1 might be the D (5 bases). The germline V gene encodes CDR1 MNHNS and CDR2 SASEGT. V was cut by 1 base and J by 8 bases, with 8 bases left in between. The length of the CDR3 is 12 residues. The CDR3 loop reads CASSEVGGEAFF. Written as DNA, the CDR3 is TGTGCCAGCAGTGAAGTGGGGGGGGAAGCTTTCTTT.

The CDR3, as DNA: TGTGCCAGTGGCTATGGCTACACCTTC. This sequence encodes CASGYGYTF. V gene TRBV19 combines with J gene TRBJ1-2; D ambiguous. This CDR3 region has 9 residues. The germline V and J ends were trimmed by 8 bases and 4 bases, with 2 bases remaining between them. Germline V gene sequence: CDR1 LNHDA, CDR2 SQIVND (reference sequence).

This chain joins TRBV28 and TRBJ1-2, with D uncertain. This CDR3 is 12 amino acids long. V was shortened by 6 bases and J by 7 bases, with 12 bases between the two germline ends. Germline loops: CDR1 MDHEN, CDR2 SYDVKM. The CDR3 DNA reads as TGTGCCAGCAGCCAAACTCCGGGTGGCTACACCTTC. This translates into CASSQTPGGYTF.

The chain recombines TRBV5-6 with TRBJ1-2, with a tentative D call TRBD1 (5 bases). Between the trimmed V and J ends, which lost 3 bases and 0 bases, there was a span of 12 bases. The length of the CDR3 is 15 residues. CDR1 and CDR2 (germline): SGHDT, YYEEEE. The CDR3 sequence is CASSYGHRANYGYTF. CDR3 DNA: TGTGCCAGCAGCTACGGACACCGAGCTAACTATGGCTACACCTTC.

This clone has only one observation. The chain couples TRBV6-5 to TRBJ1-4; D remains unclear. Germline values: CDR1 MNHEY, CDR2 SVGAGI. This CDR3 is built from 14 residues. Trimming took 7 bases from V and 0 from J, leaving 9 bases between them. CDR3: CASTRSATNEKLFF. CDR3 coding DNA: TGTGCCAGCACCAGATCTGCAACTAATGAAAAACTGTTTTTT.

The count of this clone is one. The chain employs TRBV6-1 and TRBJ1-5; 8 bases fit TRBD1. The CDR3 extends over 15 amino acids. Trimming at V came to 4 bases and at J to 6 bases, leaving 8 bases not matched to a gene. Germline V gives CDR1 MNHNS, CDR2 SASEGT. The CDR3 DNA sequence: TGTGCCAGCAGTGTTCGGACAGGGAGGACTCAGCCCCAGCATTTT. It translates to CASSVRTGRTQPQHF.

V gene TRBV5-1 combines with J gene TRBJ2-2, with 8 bases identical to TRBD1. V trimming: 0 bases; J trimming: 5 bases; junction bases outside the gene matches: 6. Germline V lookup: CDR1 SGHRS, CDR2 YFSETQ. There are 16 residues in the CDR3. The CDR3 loop is CASSLAGTGVTGELFF. CDR3 nucleotides: TGCGCCAGCAGCTTGGCCGGGACAGGAGTTACCGGGGAGCTGTTTTTT.